The present T cell receptor (beta chain) was sequenced within a study of human T cells and chemical hapten exposure. Trimming pared 2 bases from V and 7 bases from J, leaving 14 bases between. Germline values: CDR1 SGHNT, CDR2 YYREEE (reference sequence). The CDR3 is made up of 14 amino acids. This clonotype was seen many times. Extraction of total RNA was performed on unfractionated whole blood. TCRdb re-called the 5' RACE reads with MiXCR, one entry per CDR3 protein. The sample records 130,000 or so distinct CDR3 sequences, around 4% being singletons. The TCR was taken from a female donor in good health. The chain uses TRBV5-4 and TRBJ2-3; maybe TRBD1 (5 bases). CDR3 sequence reads: CASSFGHQQNTQYF. In nucleotides, the CDR3 is TGTGCCAGCAGCTTCGGACACCAGCAGAATACGCAGTATTTT.